A selection of T cell receptor beta chains follows, all from one sample in a study of T cell clonotyping in hematopoietic cell transplantation. TCRdb's table, derived via immunoSEQ multiplex PCR, lists solely in-frame clones and lacks some. Among around 19,000 clones listed, more than 75% were seen once. The starting material was peripheral blood mononuclear cells, obtained before stem cell transplant. The receptors stem from a man aged 50-60 years with acute myeloid leukemia. Some clones in this sample may be carry-over from other donors' samples. Both conserved end residues are trimmed from each CDR3.

V gene: TRBV19
J gene: TRBJ1-1
CDR3 protein: ASSTGHRGITEAF

V gene: TRBV4-1
J gene: TRBJ2-1
CDR3 protein: ASSQDQGVSYNEQF

V gene: TRBV19
J gene: TRBJ1-1
CDR3 protein: ASSNMNTEAF

V gene: TRBV30
J gene: TRBJ2-2
CDR3 protein: AWRDSGLAGTANTGELF

V gene: TRBV6-1
J gene: TRBJ1-1
CDR3 protein: ASLDPIEGSTEAF

V gene: TRBV4-2
J gene: TRBJ1-5
CDR3 protein: ASSQDWASNQPQH

V gene: TRBV6-6
J gene: TRBJ2-7
CDR3 protein: ASSYSGGVRYEQY

V gene: TRBV16
J gene: TRBJ2-5
CDR3 protein: ASSQLAVQETQY

V gene: TRBV5-6
J gene: TRBJ2-3
CDR3 protein: ASSFSGGTYTDTQY

V gene: TRBV4-3
J gene: TRBJ1-2
CDR3 protein: ASSQVGGQGAGGYT

V gene: TRBV11-2
J gene: TRBJ2-4
CDR3 protein: ASSPRGSSAKNIQY

V gene: TRBV7-2
J gene: TRBJ1-5
CDR3 protein: ASSTTRGSQWPQH

V gene: TRBV5-1
J gene: TRBJ2-5
CDR3 protein: ASRGDSQETQY

V gene: TRBV25-1
J gene: TRBJ2-3
CDR3 protein: ASSPSQVAQY

V gene: TRBV5-6
J gene: TRBJ2-7
CDR3 protein: ASSLGAGTEQY

V gene: TRBV5-8
J gene: TRBJ1-1
CDR3 protein: ASSYQDKNTEAF

V gene: TRBV5-6
J gene: TRBJ1-2
CDR3 protein: ASSLAPNGYT

V gene: TRBV18
J gene: TRBJ2-7
CDR3 protein: ASSPAGGSYEQY

V gene: TRBV19
J gene: TRBJ2-5
CDR3 protein: ASSRGRGGETQY

V gene: TRBV5-1
J gene: TRBJ2-5
CDR3 protein: ASSRNAGLKETQY

V gene: TRBV7-2
J gene: TRBJ1-5
CDR3 protein: ASKTPNQPQH

V gene: TRBV4-1
J gene: TRBJ1-5
CDR3 protein: ASSQVWTGDQPQH

V gene: TRBV6-1
J gene: TRBJ1-5
CDR3 protein: ASSEDPTTPQH

V gene: TRBV6-6
J gene: TRBJ2-1
CDR3 protein: ASSSIPSEVEQF

V gene: TRBV9
J gene: TRBJ2-3
CDR3 protein: ASSPRGTSTDTQY

V gene: TRBV4-3
J gene: TRBJ1-4
CDR3 protein: ASSQDRGPNEKLF

V gene: TRBV7-8
J gene: TRBJ1-6
CDR3 protein: ASTRDVSPLH

V gene: TRBV4-3
J gene: TRBJ1-2
CDR3 protein: ASSQAGGGYGYT

V gene: TRBV7-9
J gene: TRBJ2-1
CDR3 protein: ASSPTSGGHYNEQF

V gene: TRBV7-9
J gene: TRBJ1-1
CDR3 protein: ASRGANTEAF

V gene: TRBV19
J gene: TRBJ1-2
CDR3 protein: ASSIRGRIVYGYT

V gene: TRBV6-6
J gene: TRBJ2-7
CDR3 protein: ASSYPTTGTVEQY

V gene: TRBV29-1
J gene: TRBJ2-7
CDR3 protein: SVWGADPGYEQY

V gene: TRBV4-3
J gene: TRBJ1-6
CDR3 protein: ASSPTRGGDFSLH

V gene: TRBV7-2
J gene: TRBJ2-7
CDR3 protein: ASSLEIGQREQY

V gene: TRBV4-3
J gene: TRBJ1-2
CDR3 protein: ASSQDGQVVYGYT

V gene: TRBV2
J gene: TRBJ2-5
CDR3 protein: ASSEGARGTQY

V gene: TRBV7-9
J gene: TRBJ1-4
CDR3 protein: ASSLTLGTNEKLF

V gene: TRBV7-3
J gene: TRBJ2-1
CDR3 protein: ASSSSGQRGLYNEQF

V gene: TRBV7-8
J gene: TRBJ2-7
CDR3 protein: ASSLAPLEEQY

V gene: TRBV7-3
J gene: TRBJ1-1
CDR3 protein: ASSPGGETVPNTEAF

V gene: TRBV7-6
J gene: TRBJ1-3
CDR3 protein: ASSLNEFGGNTIY

V gene: TRBV4-2
J gene: TRBJ2-7
CDR3 protein: ASSQATGPAYEQY

V gene: TRBV5-1
J gene: TRBJ2-2
CDR3 protein: ASSWRGMDTGELF

V gene: TRBV11-2
J gene: TRBJ1-1
CDR3 protein: ASSLDRGTEAF

V gene: TRBV5-6
J gene: TRBJ2-3
CDR3 protein: ASSSDRSYTDTQY

V gene: TRBV27
J gene: TRBJ2-7
CDR3 protein: ASSADYGGKFYEQY

V gene: TRBV11-2
J gene: TRBJ2-1
CDR3 protein: ASSLFSGVDEQF

V gene: TRBV7-8
J gene: TRBJ2-7
CDR3 protein: ASSLTGDGEQY

V gene: TRBV19
J gene: TRBJ1-5
CDR3 protein: ATRRGTDSNQPQH